A single sample is the source of the 14 T cell receptor beta chains below, sequenced in a study of shared clonotypes between healthy human individuals (dated by TCRdb to about 2020). Libraries were constructed by the immunoSEQ multiplex PCR assay. Sourced from immuneACCESS, this table was stored by TCRdb with only in-frame sequences that have V and J called. A share of the clones is absent; for the studies checked, an unresolved V gene accounts for under half, and the remainder has no known explanation. Recorded for this sample are 97,000 or so clones; roughly half of them occurred a single time. The top ten hold roughly 16% of the sample. Sequenced: PBMCs. The receptors shown here come from a woman in her thirties or forties in good health. Some clones in this sample may be carry-over from other donors' samples.

In its sample, this clone was seen a few times. A much larger clonotype is one base distant, so this may be a read error. The J gene is TRBJ2-1, the V gene TRBV6-4; the D gene is possibly TRBD2 (6 bases). From germline, CDR1 is MRHNA and CDR2 SNTAGT. V shed 0 bases and J shed 8 bases, with 17 bases lying between them. CDR3 size: 16 residues. Here the CDR3 reads CASSDSMAGPTDEQFF. DNA for the CDR3: TGTGCCAGCAGTGACTCCATGGCGGGACCTACGGATGAGCAGTTCTTC.

To note about this clone: This sequence is one base from a far larger clone and is likely a read error. The chain has TRBV10-3 and TRBJ1-4, with D tentatively TRBD1 (5 bases). V was cut by 10 bases and J by 8 bases, with 17 bases left in between. Germline-derived CDR1 and CDR2 are ENHRY and SYGVKD. There are 13 residues in the CDR3. The CDR3 protein is CASRRDLKEKLFF. CDR3 in DNA: TGTGCCAGCAGACGGGACCTGAAGGAAAAACTGTTTTTT.

The CDR3 DNA follows: TGTGCCAGCAGTGAACAAGAGACCCAGTACTTC. This encodes CASSEQETQYF. The chain uses TRBV6-1 and TRBJ2-5; D is unresolved. The V end lost 2 bases, the J end lost 2 bases, and 0 bases lay between the germline ends. Germline assignment: CDR1 MNHNS and CDR2 SASEGT. The CDR3 has 11 residues.

V usage is TRBV29-1 and J usage is TRBJ2-7; D gene unclear. V lost 5 bases and J 2 bases, leaving 13 bases between the germline ends. From germline, CDR1 is SQVTM and CDR2 ANQGSEA. The CDR3 extends over 13 amino acids. The CDR3 protein is CSVKALRAYEQYF. DNA for the CDR3: TGCAGCGTTAAGGCGTTACGGGCCTACGAGCAGTACTTC.

This clone showed up just a few times. The genes are TRBV28 and TRBJ2-1; 12 bases are a match to TRBD2. V lost 5 bases to trimming and J lost 0 bases; unmatched junction nucleotides: 2. Germline loops: CDR1 MDHEN, CDR2 SYDVKM. CDR3 size: 16 residues. CDR3 sequence (DNA): TGTGCCAGCAGTGGACTAGCGGGGAGCTCCTACAATGAGCAGTTCTTC. Residues: CASSGLAGSSYNEQFF.

This rearrangement joins TRBV15 to TRBJ2-1; a possible D gene is TRBD2 (6 bases). V shed 1 base and J shed 3 bases, with 7 bases lying between them. This CDR3 comprises 14 residues. Germline-derived CDR1 and CDR2 are LNHNV and YYDKDF (reference sequence). CDR3 nucleotides: TGTGCCACCAGCAGAGGGGGGGTCTACAATGAGCAGTTCTTC. Protein sequence: CATSRGGVYNEQFF.

The rearrangement joins TRBV7-8 to TRBJ2-5, with TRBD2 matching 7 bases. Germline V gene data show CDR1 as SGHVS and CDR2 as FQNEAQ. With V trimmed by 5 bases and J by 3 bases, 6 bases remained unmatched. CDR3 length: 14 residues. The chain's CDR3 is CASSPGLPKETQYF. CDR3 DNA: TGTGCCAGCAGCCCGGGACTACCTAAAGAGACCCAGTACTTC.

This clone was counted ten times or more. The chain joins TRBV9 to TRBJ1-3; D is unclear. Per germline, CDR1 SGDLS and CDR2 YYNGEE. V lost 2 bases and J 1 base, leaving 19 bases between the germline ends. This CDR3 is built from 18 residues. Here the CDR3 DNA reads TGTGCCAGCAGCGTGGGTTGGGAATCCAGGCGTTCTGGAAACACCATATATTTT. Translation gives CASSVGWESRRSGNTIYF. The full variable domain, rest sourced from reference TRBV9 and TRBJ1-3, is DSGVTQTPKHLITATGQRVTLRCSPRSGDLSVYWYQQSLDQGLQFLIQYYNGEERAKGNILERFSAQQFPDLHSELNLSSLELGDSALYFCASSVGWESRRSGNTIYFGEGSWLTVV.

Only a few counts were recorded for this clone. The gene calls are TRBV12-1 and TRBJ1-5; the tabulated D call, TRBD1, remains unverified against the DNA. TRBV12-1 is a known pseudogene. This CDR3 region has 17 residues. The CDR3 spells CASSPTSGQGPDQPQHF. The CDR3 DNA reads TGTGCCAGCAGCCCCACTTCGGGACAGGGGCCGGATCAGCCCCAGCATTTT.

The DNA of the CDR3 is TGTGCCAGCAGTGAACGTGGGGCCACAGATACGCAGTATTTT. Amino acids: CASSERGATDTQYF. The chain is built from TRBV2 and TRBJ2-3; D is possibly TRBD1 (5 bases). Germline assignment: CDR1 SNHLY and CDR2 FYNNEI. With 2 bases removed from V and 2 bases from J, the gap between germline ends came to 8 bases. The CDR3 length is 14 residues.

This clone was counted many times. The chain couples TRBV30 to TRBJ1-4; D is perhaps TRBD1 (6 bases). The V end lost 6 bases, the J end lost 5 bases, and 19 bases lay between the germline ends. The CDR3 extends over 15 amino acids. Per the germline V gene, CDR1 is GTSNPN and CDR2 is SVGIG (reference sequence). This CDR3 is CACNREFGVNEKLFF. CDR3 bases: TGTGCCTGCAACAGGGAATTTGGGGTGAATGAAAAACTGTTTTTT. The complete variable domain, with remaining parts taken from reference TRBV30 and TRBJ1-4, reads SQTIHQWPATLVQPVGSPLSLECTVEGTSNPNLYWYRQAAGRGLQLLFYSVGIGQISSEVPQNLSASRPQDRQFILSSKKLLLSDSGFYLCACNREFGVNEKLFFGSGTQLSVL.

This clone was recorded only once. Other nucleotide sequences in the sample specify the same CDR3. The chain has TRBV27 and TRBJ2-2; no reliable D call. The V gene's germline CDR1 is MNHEY and CDR2 SMNVEV (reference sequence). The ends were cut back, 3 bases at V and 8 bases at J, with 13 bases in the middle. CDR3 length equals 14 residues. CDR3 residues: CASSFYRLTGELFF. In DNA, the CDR3 is TGTGCCAGCAGTTTCTACAGATTGACGGGGGAGCTGTTTTTT.

This clone was observed a handful of times. The V call is TRBV7-8, the J call TRBJ2-7, with D possibly being TRBD2 (5 bases). Germline CDR1 reads SGHVS; CDR2 reads FQNEAQ. Between the trimmed V and J ends, which lost 5 bases and 0 bases, there was a span of 14 bases. The CDR3 is 15 residues long. In DNA form, the CDR3 reads TGTGCCAGCAGCCCCGCCGGGGAACTCTCCTACGAGCAGTACTTC. This codes for CASSPAGELSYEQYF.

This clone was seen a few times. The gene calls are TRBV30 and TRBJ2-5, with 7 bases identical to TRBD1. This CDR3 is built from 14 residues. Germline V gene data show CDR1 as GTSNPN and CDR2 as SVGIG (reference sequence). The junction had 6 bases not matched to a gene; V was cut back by 3 bases and J by 2 bases. The DNA for the CDR3 is TGTGCCTGGAGCGCAGGGACAGAACAAGAGACCCAGTACTTC. Translated, it gives CAWSAGTEQETQYF.